Each of the 16 T cell receptor beta chains below was sequenced from the same sample in a study of cytomegalovirus exposure and HLA in healthy donors. 13 Jbeta primers and 60 Vbeta primers were used for the PCR. Produced via immunoSEQ multiplex PCR; TCRdb's table is partial and in-frame only. The profile shows roughly 200,000 clones, about 78% of them singletons. Source material: PBMCs. These receptors all stem from a man between 60 and 75 years old in good health and CMV-seronegative.

This chain joins TRBV5-1 and TRBJ2-7; tentatively, D is TRBD2 (6 bases). Trimming stripped 4 bases from V and 0 bases from J, with 14 bases between. Germline CDR1 reads SGHRS; CDR2 reads YFSETQ. The CDR3 loop spans 15 amino acids. The CDR3 protein is CASSPAGGSSYEQYF. The CDR3, as DNA: TGCGCCAGCAGCCCCGCCGGGGGTAGCTCCTACGAGCAGTACTTC.

This clone has just a few counts. The chain uses TRBV5-6 and TRBJ2-7; 9 nucleotides line up with TRBD1. The CDR3 has 15 residues. Trimming removed 4 bases from V and 4 bases from J; junction bases left unmatched: 9. Germline V gene sequence: CDR1 SGHDT, CDR2 YYEEEE. CDR3 sequence (DNA): TGTGCCAGCAGCGAAAACCCGGGACAGGGATACGAGCAGTACTTC. Translating it yields CASSENPGQGYEQYF.

This clone has just one count. CDR3 protein: CASSWPGWGTADTGELFF. In DNA form, the CDR3 reads TGTGCCAGCAGCTGGCCGGGATGGGGGACAGCAGACACCGGGGAGCTGTTTTTT. The genes are TRBV11-2 and TRBJ2-2; 7 bases align to TRBD1. Germline V gives CDR1 SGHAT, CDR2 FQNNGV. J lost 3 bases, V lost 4 bases, and 14 bases had no gene match. The CDR3 has 18 amino acids.

The chain employs TRBV7-2 and TRBJ1-5; D is possibly TRBD1 (6 bases). The CDR3 covers 15 residues. The germline V gene has CDR1 SGHTA and CDR2 FQGNSA. Trimming removed 1 base at V and 3 bases at J, with 10 bases between. Written as DNA, the CDR3 is TGTGCCAGCAGCTTAGAACAGGGCCCCAATCAGCCCCAGCATTTT. Amino acids: CASSLEQGPNQPQHF.

This chain uses TRBV30 with TRBJ2-7; the D gene is possibly TRBD2 (5 bases). V lost 5 bases and J lost 6, with 14 bases in between. The CDR3 loop spans 12 amino acids. Germline-derived CDR1 and CDR2 are GTSNPN and SVGIG (reference sequence). CDR3 loop: CAWSGSPGEQYF. CDR3 nucleotides: TGTGCCTGGTCGGGATCTCCCGGCGAGCAGTACTTC.

This sequence joins TRBV15 and TRBJ1-4, with 8 bases that match TRBD1. The J segment lost 2 bases and the V segment lost 0 bases, leaving 8 bases of the junction unmatched. This CDR3 is 18 amino acids long. Germline V gene data show CDR1 as LNHNV and CDR2 as YYDKDF (reference sequence). The CDR3 reads CATSREKKQGVTNEKLFF. The CDR3 DNA reads as TGTGCCACCAGCAGAGAGAAGAAACAGGGGGTGACTAATGAAAAACTGTTTTTT.

Details on this clone: Additional DNA sequences in this sample encode the identical CDR3. The gene calls are TRBV30 and TRBJ2-7; 8 bases line up with TRBD1. Germline CDR1 is GTSNPN and CDR2 is SVGIG (reference sequence). V dropped 0 bases and J dropped 6; count of bases not matched to a gene: 4. CDR3 length: 13 amino acids. CDR3 residues: CAWSVGGTGEQYF. The DNA for the CDR3 is TGTGCCTGGAGTGTAGGCGGGACAGGCGAGCAGTACTTC.

This chain links TRBV6-1 with TRBJ2-3, with 7 bases aligning to TRBD1. Germline assignment: CDR1 MNHNS and CDR2 SASEGT. Trimming took 3 bases from V and 2 from J; bases not matched to a gene: 14. The CDR3 runs to 18 residues. The CDR3 DNA follows: TGTGCCAGCAGTGAGACCACCCGTCGAGGGGGCTTCACAGATACGCAGTATTTT. Its translation is CASSETTRRGGFTDTQYF.

The chain links TRBV5-4 to TRBJ2-3; TRBD2 matches 8 bases. Germline CDR1 SGHNT, CDR2 YYREEE (reference sequence). The CDR3 is 15 amino acids. V lost 4 bases, J lost 4 bases, and 8 bases stayed unmatched. As DNA, the CDR3 is TGTGCCAGCAGCGCCGGAGCGGGAGCATCAGATACGCAGTATTTT. Translated: CASSAGAGASDTQYF.

The chain has TRBV6-1 and TRBJ2-3; 7 bases fit TRBD2. Trimming took 2 bases from V and 2 from J; bases not matched to a gene: 4. The CDR3 is 15 amino acids. Germline V CDR1 and CDR2: MNHNS, SASEGT. The CDR3: CASSERGLFTDTQYF. The CDR3 DNA sequence: TGTGCCAGCAGTGAACGGGGACTATTCACAGATACGCAGTATTTT.

V is TRBV6-5 and J is TRBJ2-1; 7 bases are shared with TRBD1. The germline V gene encodes CDR1 MNHEY and CDR2 SVGAGI. Trimming removed 0 bases from V and 7 bases from J; junction bases left unmatched: 3. The CDR3 is 14 residues long. The CDR3 is CASSYSGTANEQFF. The CDR3 DNA follows: TGTGCCAGCAGTTACTCGGGGACAGCGAATGAGCAGTTCTTC.

V and J are TRBV15 and TRBJ2-3; D gene unclear. Trimming pared 0 bases from V and 14 bases from J, leaving 21 bases between. The germline CDR1 and CDR2 sequences are LNHNV and YYDKDF (reference sequence). CDR3 length: 15 amino acids. CDR3 protein: CATSRDSSFLLQLYF. The CDR3 region has the DNA TGTGCCACCAGCAGAGATTCGTCCTTTTTACTACAATTGTATTTT. The variable domain in full, completed from reference TRBV15 and TRBJ2-3, reads DAMVIQNPRYQVTQFGKPVTLSCSQTLNHNVMYWYQQKSSQAPKLLFHYYDKDFNNEADTPDNFQSRRPNTSFCFLDIRSPGLGDTAMYLCATSRDSSFLLQLYFGPGTRLTVL.

The CDR3 loop is CSVELQVSAEAFF. The CDR3 DNA is TGCAGCGTAGAGTTACAGGTTTCCGCTGAAGCTTTCTTT. J is TRBJ1-1 and V is TRBV29-1; D might be TRBD1 (5 bases). There are 13 residues in the CDR3. Trimming removed 6 bases from V and 6 bases from J, with 17 bases in between. Germline CDR1 and CDR2: SQVTM and ANQGSEA.

The chain has TRBV6-1 and TRBJ1-2; 8 positions agree with TRBD1. Trimming cost V 2 bases and J 4 bases; bases outside gene matches: 3. The CDR3 spans 14 residues. Germline CDR1 MNHNS, CDR2 SASEGT. CDR3 amino acids: CASSEQGAGYGYTF. The CDR3 DNA reads TGTGCCAGCAGTGAACAGGGGGCAGGCTATGGCTACACCTTC.

The rearrangement links TRBV18 to TRBJ2-7, with 9 bases fitting TRBD2. The germline CDR1 and CDR2 sequences are KGHSH and LQKENI. This CDR3 region has 16 residues. The J segment lost 4 bases and the V segment lost 1 base, leaving 8 bases of the junction unmatched. CDR3 loop: CASSPQGTSFLYEQYF. DNA for the CDR3: TGTGCCAGCTCACCACAAGGGACTAGCTTTTTGTACGAGCAGTACTTC. Together with reference TRBV18 and TRBJ2-7, the CDR3 gives the full variable domain: NAGVMQNPRHLVRRRGQEARLRCSPMKGHSHVYWYRQLPEEGLKFMVYLQKENIIDESGMPKERFSAEFPKEGPSILRIQQVVRGDSAAYFCASSPQGTSFLYEQYFGPGTRLTVT.

Notes on this clone: Other DNA sequences of this sample code for an identical CDR3. The chain couples TRBV19 to TRBJ1-2; 7 bases align to TRBD1. The length of the CDR3 is 13 residues. Looked up from germline, CDR1 is LNHDA and CDR2 is SQIVND (reference sequence). The J segment lost 2 bases and the V segment lost 3 bases, leaving 0 bases of the junction unmatched. In DNA, the CDR3 is TGTGCCAGTAGTATGACAGGGAACTATGGCTACACCTTC. It yields the protein CASSMTGNYGYTF.